This note documents a single T cell receptor beta chain sequence. The antigen is not known. This record belongs to a study of blood T cells in healthy people across ages. The study, taken as a whole, reports: Measured against age, TCR beta diversity per million T cells decreased in a roughly linear manner.

Then a second PCR, running about 6 to 12 cycles, was carried out with a sample-barcoded 5' primer and a J-beta primer mix. Each cDNA molecule, via a template-switch adaptor with 12 random nucleotides, was tagged. Each sample provided no less than 2.5 million CDR3-containing paired-end reads. TCRdb redid the calling of the 5' RACE reads with MiXCR, one entry per CDR3 protein. Here the sample spans over 1,200,000 distinct CDR3 sequences, around 59% being singletons. The CDR3 is 15 amino acids. V gave up 3 bases and J gave up 0 bases, with 12 bases separating them. CDR1 is DFQATT, CDR2 SNEGSKA, per germline (reference sequence). No fewer than 6 micrograms of total RNA were isolated from every sample.

The chain combines TRBV20-1 with TRBJ2-1; D remains unclear. Sequencing was carried out using blood. The source is a young man in good health. DNA of the CDR3: TGCAGTGCTAGTAAGAGCATAATCTCCTACAATGAGCAGTTCTTC. Encoded protein: CSASKSIISYNEQFF.